Presented here are 2 T cell receptor beta chains from one specimen sequenced in a study of cytomegalovirus exposure and HLA in healthy donors. It was with 60 Vbeta and 13 Jbeta primers that the PCR ran. Assay: immunoSEQ multiplex PCR; the TCRdb copy retains only in-frame clones and omits some. The table lists 95,000 or so clones, 81% of them singletons, with around 4.2% in the top ten. Sequenced input: PBMCs. These receptors were collected from a woman in her 70s in good health and CMV-seropositive.

V and J are TRBV28 and TRBJ1-1; no definite D call. Germline values: CDR1 MDHEN, CDR2 SYDVKM. The CDR3 is 15 residues long. The V end was cut by 2 bases, the J end by 3 bases, with 13 bases between. As DNA, the CDR3 is TGTGCCAGCAGTTTAGGAGGGAATGGGGACACTGAAGCTTTCTTT. As protein: CASSLGGNGDTEAFF.

This sequence joins TRBV30 and TRBJ1-4, with TRBD1 matching over 7 bases. The CDR3 contains 13 residues. Germline CDR1 GTSNPN, CDR2 SVGIG (reference sequence). Trimming cost V 2 bases and J 8 bases; bases outside gene matches: 5. CDR3 residues: CAWSRDRGEKLFF. CDR3 DNA sequence: TGTGCCTGGAGTAGGGACAGAGGGGAAAAACTGTTTTTT.